The 27 T cell receptor beta chains listed next were all sequenced from one sample in a study of blood T cell repertoires in COVID-19. The assay was immunoSEQ multiplex PCR, and TCRdb's table has in-frame clones only and misses some. The sample carries under 200,000 clones, roughly 84% recorded once. Sequenced: peripheral blood. The receptor source for this set is a human donor in a cohort sampled during active COVID-19.

The V and J genes are TRBV2 and TRBJ1-6; 7 bases match TRBD1. J was trimmed by 5 bases and V by 6 bases; bases with no gene match: 7. The CDR3 covers 15 residues. Germline V gene data show CDR1 as SNHLY and CDR2 as FYNNEI. CDR3 nucleotide sequence: TGTGCCAGCAGCCCAAGGGGACAGAATAATTCACCCCTCCACTTT. This gives the protein CASSPRGQNNSPLHF.

This clone was recorded only once. This chain links TRBV7-6 with TRBJ1-5, with TRBD1 matching 7 bases. Per the germline V gene, CDR1 is SGHVS and CDR2 is FNYEAQ. The CDR3 is 15 residues long. Trimming removed 0 bases from V and 7 bases from J; junction bases left unmatched: 6. CDR3 region: CASSLAEGAWQPQHF. DNA of the CDR3: TGTGCCAGCAGCTTAGCCGAGGGGGCCTGGCAGCCCCAGCATTTT. Full variable domain (remainder filled in from reference TRBV7-6 and TRBJ1-5): GAGVSQSPRYKVTKRGQDVALRCDPISGHVSLYWYRQALGQGPEFLTYFNYEAQQDKSGLPNDRFSAERPEGSISTLTIQRTEQRDSAMYRCASSLAEGAWQPQHFGDGTRLSIL.

A few counts support this clone. The genes are TRBV28 and TRBJ2-7; 8 nucleotides agree with TRBD1. The CDR3 has 15 residues. V trimming: 5 bases; J trimming: 4 bases; junction bases outside the gene matches: 10. Germline CDR1 reads MDHEN; CDR2 reads SYDVKM. Written as DNA, the CDR3 is TGTGCCAGCAGTCCCACCGCAGGGGGCGGATACGAGCAGTACTTC. Amino acid sequence: CASSPTAGGGYEQYF.

J is TRBJ1-1 and V is TRBV27; no definite D call. This CDR3 has 14 amino acids. Trimming left V 4 bases short and J 0 bases short, with 9 bases between. Germline CDR1 and CDR2: MNHEY and SMNVEV (reference sequence). CDR3 protein: CASSSGRMNTEAFF. In DNA form, the CDR3 reads TGTGCCAGCAGTTCTGGCAGAATGAACACTGAAGCTTTCTTT.

The J gene is TRBJ2-7, the V gene TRBV7-9; D remains ambiguous. CDR1 is SEHNR and CDR2 is FQNEAQ in the germline V gene (reference sequence). This CDR3 spans 13 amino acids. The germline V and J ends were trimmed by 5 bases and 4 bases, with 12 bases remaining between them. CDR3 protein: CASSGDSPYEQYF. CDR3 DNA sequence: TGTGCCAGCAGCGGCGACTCACCTTACGAGCAGTACTTC.

The rearrangement uses TRBV9 and TRBJ2-7; perhaps TRBD2 as D (5 bases). Germline V gene lookup returns CDR1 SGDLS and CDR2 YYNGEE. V was clipped by 0 bases and J by 7 bases, with 8 bases between them. This CDR3 has 12 residues. In DNA, the CDR3 is TGTGCCAGCAGCGTAGGAACGGGAGAGCAGTACTTC. It translates to CASSVGTGEQYF.

This clone was recorded a few times. The CDR3 coding sequence is TGTGCCACCAGTGCTAGCGGCCTTGCCACAGATACGCAGTATTTT. Residues: CATSASGLATDTQYF. The chain links TRBV24-1 to TRBJ2-3, with 7 bases aligning to TRBD2. J lost 2 bases, V lost 5 bases, and 6 bases had no gene match. Per germline, CDR1 KGHDR and CDR2 SFDVKD. This CDR3 is built from 15 residues.

The chain has TRBV6-5 and TRBJ1-4, with D possibly TRBD1 on 6 matching bases. V lost 8 bases to trimming and J lost 8 bases, with 15 bases between them. This CDR3 is 13 amino acids long. Germline values: CDR1 MNHEY, CDR2 SVGAGI. DNA for the CDR3: TGTGCCAGCTCCTCTGGGGGCGACGAAAAACTGTTTTTT. Residues: CASSSGGDEKLFF.

This chain joins TRBV3-1 (or the pseudogene TRBV3-2) and TRBJ2-5; weak D call: TRBD2 (6 bases). The length of the CDR3 is 15 residues. Trimming stripped 3 bases from V and 3 bases from J, with 14 bases between. CDR1 LGHDT and CDR2 YNNKEL come from the germline V gene (reference sequence). CDR3 nucleotide sequence: TGTGCCAGCAGCCAGGCTATGGGACTTAAAGAGACCCAGTACTTC. It codes for CASSQAMGLKETQYF.

CDR3 protein: CASSQGITYNEQFF. In nucleotides, the CDR3 is TGCGCCAGCAGCCAGGGTATCACCTACAATGAGCAGTTCTTC. This chain uses TRBV5-1 with TRBJ2-1; the D gene is possibly TRBD1 (5 bases). Trimming stripped 4 bases from V and 2 bases from J, with 10 bases between. The length of the CDR3 is 14 residues. Germline CDR1 SGHRS, CDR2 YFSETQ.

The chain employs TRBV7-9 and TRBJ2-7, with 8 bases aligning to TRBD1. This CDR3 comprises 16 residues. Germline loops: CDR1 SEHNR, CDR2 FQNEAQ (reference sequence). Unmatched junction bases numbered 17, after V lost 7 bases and J lost 6 bases. The CDR3 DNA reads TGTGCCAGCACCCCGTTCCAGGGACAGGCGTCCCGCGAGCAGTACTTC. Amino acid sequence: CASTPFQGQASREQYF.

The sample holds one count of this clone. J is TRBJ2-3 and V is TRBV5-4; TRBD1 matches at 9 bases. V shed 2 bases and J 4 bases; nucleotides not matched to a gene: 5. Looked up from germline, CDR1 is SGHNT and CDR2 is YYREEE (reference sequence). This CDR3 is 15 amino acids long. CDR3 nucleotide sequence: TGTGCCAGCAGCTTACAGGGGGCCGGTGCAGATACGCAGTATTTT. Protein: CASSLQGAGADTQYF.

V gene TRBV7-2 combines with J gene TRBJ1-1; D might be TRBD1 (6 bases). V lost 1 base, J lost 1 base, and 13 bases lay in between. This CDR3 has 16 amino acids. Germline V gene data show CDR1 as SGHTA and CDR2 as FQGNSA. Written as DNA, the CDR3 is TGTGCCAGCAGCTTAGTCAGGGGCTCGAGGAACACTGAAGCTTTCTTT. As protein: CASSLVRGSRNTEAFF.

This clone appeared a few times. As DNA, the CDR3 is TGTGCCAGCACCCAGCAGGACAGGGTCTACGAGCAGTACTTC. Residues: CASTQQDRVYEQYF. The genes are TRBV7-9 and TRBJ2-7; TRBD1 aligns across 8 bases. Germline V CDR1 and CDR2: SEHNR, FQNEAQ (reference sequence). The CDR3 loop spans 14 amino acids. Trimming removed 7 bases from V and 3 bases from J; junction bases left unmatched: 8. The full variable domain, with the rest looked up from reference TRBV7-9 and TRBJ2-7, is DTGVSQNPRHKITKRGQNVTFRCDPISEHNRLYWYRQTLGQGPEFLTYFQNEAQLEKSRLLSDRFSAERPKGSFSTLEIQRTEQGDSAMYLCASTQQDRVYEQYFGPGTRLTVT.

This clone was found once. The chain has TRBV3-1 (or the pseudogene TRBV3-2) and TRBJ2-7; 8 nucleotides match TRBD1. This CDR3 comprises 14 residues. The V gene's germline CDR1 is LGHDT and CDR2 YNNKEL (reference sequence). V shed 5 bases and J 2 bases; nucleotides not matched to a gene: 5. The CDR3 protein is CASSSGQGAYEQYF. CDR3 in DNA: TGTGCCAGCAGCTCAGGACAGGGAGCCTACGAGCAGTACTTC.

Here the CDR3 DNA reads TGTGCCAGCAGCCCCCCCGGGGTGGGACAGCGGAGAGCTTTCTTT. This codes for CASSPPGVGQRRAFF. This chain connects TRBV7-9 to TRBJ1-1; 7 bases are a match to TRBD1. The CDR3 runs to 15 residues. The germline V gene encodes CDR1 SEHNR and CDR2 FQNEAQ (reference sequence). J gave up 10 bases and V 5 bases, and 16 bases lay outside the gene matches.

The V gene is TRBV7-9, the J gene TRBJ1-5, with a tentative D call TRBD1 (6 bases). With 2 bases removed from V and 2 bases from J, the gap between germline ends came to 7 bases. The CDR3 contains 14 residues. Germline loops: CDR1 SEHNR, CDR2 FQNEAQ (reference sequence). In DNA form, the CDR3 reads TGTGCCAGCAGCTTAAACAGGGGCAATCAGCCCCAGCATTTT. As protein: CASSLNRGNQPQHF.

The chain carries TRBV7-2 and TRBJ2-7, with 7 positions matching TRBD1. The CDR3 consists of 14 residues. Unmatched junction bases numbered 8, after V lost 5 bases and J lost 4 bases. CDR1 and CDR2 (germline): SGHTA, FQGNSA. CDR3 nucleotide sequence: TGTGCCAGCAGCCCGTGGACAGGCGATTACGAGCAGTACTTC. Protein product: CASSPWTGDYEQYF. Supplemented by reference TRBV7-2 and TRBJ2-7, the full variable domain reads GAGVSQSPSNKVTEKGKDVELRCDPISGHTALYWYRQSLGQGLEFLIYFQGNSAPDKSGLPSDRFSAERTGGSVSTLTIQRTQQEDSAVYLCASSPWTGDYEQYFGPGTRLTVT.

V and J are TRBV12-3 or TRBV12-4 and TRBJ2-5, with 8 nucleotides matching TRBD1. The CDR3 extends over 13 amino acids. After removal of 5 bases from V and 5 bases from J, the junction contained 4 bases not matched to a gene. DNA of the CDR3: TGTGCCAGCAGTGGCAGGGGGCGGGAGACCCAGTACTTC. Encoded protein: CASSGRGRETQYF.

This clone was counted between two and nine times. The chain carries TRBV28 and TRBJ2-7; 7 bases are a match to TRBD2. CDR3 length: 14 residues. The V segment lost 7 bases and the J segment 2 bases; nucleotides outside the gene matches: 8. In germline, CDR1 is MDHEN, CDR2 SYDVKM. CDR3 loop: CASTSGTTPYEQYF. CDR3 nucleotide sequence: TGTGCCAGCACCTCCGGGACTACTCCCTACGAGCAGTACTTC.

This chain uses TRBV19 with TRBJ1-2; 8 bases are a match to TRBD1. V was clipped by 3 bases and J by 2 bases; unmatched bases: 2. The CDR3 length is 14 residues. The germline gives CDR1 LNHDA, CDR2 SQIVND (reference sequence). The CDR3 is CASSMRQGNYGYTF. CDR3 nucleotide sequence: TGTGCCAGTAGTATGAGACAGGGGAACTATGGCTACACCTTC. The whole variable domain, filled in from reference TRBV19 and TRBJ1-2, reads DGGITQSPKYLFRKEGQNVTLSCEQNLNHDAMYWYRQDPGQGLRLIYYSQIVNDFQKGDIAEGYSVSREKKESFPLTVTSAQKNPTAFYLCASSMRQGNYGYTFGSGTRLTVV.

V gene TRBV25-1 combines with J gene TRBJ2-7; 8 bases fit TRBD2. Trimming at V came to 5 bases and at J to 6 bases, leaving 12 bases not matched to a gene. CDR3 length equals 15 residues. Germline V gene lookup returns CDR1 MGHDK and CDR2 SYGVNS. The CDR3 loop reads CASSNPPGLGGEQYF. CDR3 bases: TGTGCCAGCAGTAACCCGCCGGGACTAGGTGGCGAGCAGTACTTC.

The chain has TRBV7-2 and TRBJ2-7, with 9 bases aligning to TRBD2. Trimming removed 5 bases from V and 2 bases from J; junction bases left unmatched: 7. Looked up from germline, CDR1 is SGHTA and CDR2 is FQGNSA. The CDR3 length is 15 residues. CDR3 in DNA: TGTGCCAGCAGCCCCTTAGCGGGAGCCCCCTACGAGCAGTACTTC. This sequence encodes CASSPLAGAPYEQYF.

This clone has just a few counts. The chain links TRBV19 to TRBJ2-1; the match to TRBD1 covers 7 bases. The trim removed 5 bases at V and 2 bases at J, leaving 9 bases unmatched. Germline V lookup: CDR1 LNHDA, CDR2 SQIVND (reference sequence). The CDR3 totals 16 residues. The CDR3 DNA follows: TGTGCCAGTAGTGCACGGGACAGCTCAACCTACAATGAGCAGTTCTTC. Translation: CASSARDSSTYNEQFF.

V and J are TRBV18 and TRBJ2-3; TRBD2 might be the D (6 bases). Germline-derived CDR1 and CDR2 are KGHSH and LQKENI. The CDR3 contains 17 residues. The germline V and J ends were trimmed by 1 base and 3 bases, with 17 bases remaining between them. Written as DNA, the CDR3 is TGTGCCAGCTCACCACTCCCTCCGGCGGGGCCTACAGATACGCAGTATTTT. Translating gives CASSPLPPAGPTDTQYF.

The chain joins TRBV27 to TRBJ2-7, with TRBD1 identical over 7 bases. With 3 bases clipped from V and 0 bases from J, the junction kept 8 bases outside the gene matches. The CDR3 has 16 amino acids. The germline gives CDR1 MNHEY, CDR2 SMNVEV (reference sequence). CDR3 DNA sequence: TGTGCCAGCAGTTTCTCCGGGACAGCAGCCTCCTACGAGCAGTACTTC. It encodes CASSFSGTAASYEQYF.

The genes are TRBV6-5 and TRBJ2-1; TRBD2 matches at 10 bases. V shed 1 base, J shed 8 bases, and the junction held 8 bases outside the gene matches. The CDR3 contains 16 residues. The germline gives CDR1 MNHEY, CDR2 SVGAGI. As DNA, the CDR3 is TGTGCCAGCAGTTACTTGTCCACTAGCGGGGTATATGAGCAGTTCTTC. Translating it yields CASSYLSTSGVYEQFF.